The rows below give T cell receptor beta chains drawn from one sample of a study of early T cells in non-severe SARS-CoV-2 infection. Each CDR3 protein gets one entry after TCRdb re-called the 5' RACE reads with MiXCR. The table lists 46,000 or so distinct CDR3 sequences, approximately 4% of them singletons. Input material: whole blood. The receptors were sampled from an adult who was a healthcare worker with PCR-confirmed SARS-CoV-2 infection or an uninfected control (not recorded which). CDR3s include the opening cysteine and the closing phenylalanine or tryptophan. The D gene is left open where the match is weak. Clone size is not always given. Where it is, it says once, few, many or a class for expanded clones.

V	J	size	D	DNA	CDR3
TRBV11-2	TRBJ2-7	many	.	TGTGCCAGCAGCTTAGGGCTGGGTAGCTCCTACGAGCAGTACTTC	CASSLGLGSSYEQYF
TRBV11-3	TRBJ1-1	many	.	TGTGCCAGCAGCAAGGACACGGGAAACACTGAAGCTTTCTTT	CASSKDTGNTEAFF
TRBV20-1	TRBJ2-1	many	.	TGCAGTGCTAGAGAAGGGGACCGCTATAGCTCCTACAATGAGCAGTTCTTC	CSAREGDRYSSYNEQFF
TRBV7-6	TRBJ2-1	few	TRBD2	TGTGCCAGCAGCCCCCGGGAAGCGGGGGCCTACAATGAGCAGTTCTTC	CASSPREAGAYNEQFF
TRBV6-6	TRBJ2-7	many	.	TGTGCCAGCACCTTCCGCCCAGAGCGGCCGGAGAAAGGGTCCTACGAGCAGTACTTC	CASTFRPERPEKGSYEQYF
TRBV30	TRBJ1-1	.	TRBD1	TGTGCCTGGGCCGGGACAGGGGCTTCGTTGAACACTGAAGCTTTCTTT	CAWAGTGASLNTEAFF
TRBV18	TRBJ2-1	.	TRBD2	TGTGCCAGCTCACTTTCTTCCCTGGCTAGCGGACTTGGGGATGAGCAGTTCTTC	CASSLSSLASGLGDEQFF
TRBV14	TRBJ2-7	many	TRBD2	TGTGCCAGCAGCCCGCGACTAGCGGCCTTTTACGAGCAGTACTTC	CASSPRLAAFYEQYF
TRBV11-2	TRBJ1-2	many	.	TGTGCCAGCAGCTCTCCCGGGAAAATCTACACCTTC	CASSSPGKIYTF
TRBV14	TRBJ1-4	many	.	TGTGCCAGCAGCCAACGGAGAGGGGCGACAGTTAATAATGAAAAACTGTTTTTT	CASSQRRGATVNNEKLFF
TRBV25-1	TRBJ2-7	many	.	TGTGCCAGCAGTGTGGGTGAGGGCATCTACGAGCAGTACTTC	CASSVGEGIYEQYF
TRBV4-1	TRBJ1-1	many	.	TGCGCCAGCAGCCAAGACGGGGTCCGAGACGCTTTCTTT	CASSQDGVRDAFF
TRBV12-3/TRBV12-4	TRBJ2-2	.	.	TGTGCCAGCAGTTTTTCCAGGGAGCTGTTTTTT	CASSFSRELFF
TRBV7-8	TRBJ2-1	many	.	TGTGCCAGCAGCTCCCGAAGGGGCGAGTACAATGAGCAGTTCTTC	CASSSRRGEYNEQFF
TRBV10-3	TRBJ2-2	.	.	TGTGCCGCAGCTCCAGGGGCGAACGGGGAGCTGTTTTTT	CAAAPGANGELFF
TRBV11-2	TRBJ2-7	many	.	TGTGCCAGCAGCTTAGTTCTTGAGCGCTACGAGCAGTACTTC	CASSLVLERYEQYF
TRBV6-5	TRBJ1-4	.	.	TGTGCCAGCAGTTACTCGTATAACAGAGATTATGCAACTAATGAAAAACTGTTTTTT	CASSYSYNRDYATNEKLFF
TRBV21-1	TRBJ2-1	.	.	TGTGCCAGCAGCACAATACCATGGCCCTACAATGAGCAGTTCTTC	CASSTIPWPYNEQFF
TRBV20-1	TRBJ2-3	many	.	TGCAGTGGTGGAAGGCGGTTAACAGATACGCAGTATTTT	CSGGRRLTDTQYF
TRBV7-9	TRBJ1-6	.	.	TGTGCCAGCACCTTGGGGAATCGGTCACCCCTCCACTTT	CASTLGNRSPLHF
TRBV20-1	TRBJ2-1	many	.	TGCAGTGCTAGCGGGATCTCCTACAATGAGCAGTTCTTC	CSASGISYNEQFF
TRBV11-3	TRBJ2-1	many	TRBD2	TGTGCCAGCAGCTTAGGGGGGACTAGACCGTACAATGAGCAGTTCTTC	CASSLGGTRPYNEQFF
TRBV5-1	TRBJ1-6	.	TRBD1	TGCGCCAGCAGCTCCGGACAGGGCTCCTATAATTCACCCCTCCACTTT	CASSSGQGSYNSPLHF
TRBV6-5	TRBJ2-7	many	.	TGTGCCAGCAGTTACTCGTTCAACCGCGGGGACTCCTACGAGCAGTACTTC	CASSYSFNRGDSYEQYF
TRBV6-1	TRBJ1-6	.	.	TGTGCCAGCAGCACCGGGACGGAAAATTCAACCCTCCACTTT	CASSTGTENSTLHF
TRBV7-2	TRBJ2-5	many	.	TGTGCCAGCAGCTTAGGGGACTCGAGAGAGACCCAGTACTTC	CASSLGDSRETQYF
TRBV12-3/TRBV12-4	TRBJ1-6	few	TRBD1	TGTGCCAGCAGGCGTATCGACAGGGGTAATTCACCCCTCCACTTT	CASRRIDRGNSPLHF
TRBV5-5	TRBJ1-6	.	.	TGTGCCAGCAGCTTGACCGGACAAGATAATTCACCCCTCCACTTT	CASSLTGQDNSPLHF
TRBV5-1	TRBJ2-6	many	.	TGCGCCAGCAGCTATGACGCAGGTCGGGCCAACGTCCTGACTTTC	CASSYDAGRANVLTF
TRBV5-1	TRBJ2-7	many	.	TGCGCCAGCAGCTTGGCAGGGCCCTCCTACGAGCAGTACTTC	CASSLAGPSYEQYF
TRBV12-3/TRBV12-4	TRBJ2-5	many	.	TGTGCCAGCAGTTTGGGGTCCGAAGGGACCCAGTACTTC	CASSLGSEGTQYF
TRBV19	TRBJ2-2	many	TRBD2	TGTGCCAGTAGTATGTCCGGGGGGAGCGGGGAGCTGTTTTTT	CASSMSGGSGELFF
TRBV10-3	TRBJ2-1	many	TRBD2	TGTGCCATCAGTGGCGGGACGGGATTAGCGGGAGGAGGTGAGCAGTTCTTC	CAISGGTGLAGGGEQFF
TRBV11-3	TRBJ2-1	many	TRBD2	TGTGCCAGCAGCTTAAGGACTAGCGGGGATAAGATTGAGCAGTTCTTC	CASSLRTSGDKIEQFF
TRBV5-1	TRBJ2-3	many	TRBD1	TGCGCCAGCTCCCTCCCGGGACAGGGTCCCGCAGATACGCAGTATTTT	CASSLPGQGPADTQYF
TRBV7-2	TRBJ2-3	.	.	TGTGCCAGCAGCTTAGGGGCAGGCACAGATACGCAGTATTTT	CASSLGAGTDTQYF
TRBV19	TRBJ1-5	many	.	TGTGCCAGTAGTATGATGGGCGGAGATCAGCCCCAGCATTTT	CASSMMGGDQPQHF
TRBV6-2/TRBV6-3	TRBJ2-1	many	.	TGTGCCAGCAGTTCCCCTCCCAGCTCCTACAATGAGCAGTTCTTC	CASSSPPSSYNEQFF
TRBV20-1	TRBJ1-1	many	.	TGCAGTATTCCCGAAATCATGAACACTGAAGCTTTCTTT	CSIPEIMNTEAFF
TRBV5-8	TRBJ1-2	many	.	TGTGCCAGCAGCTTGGAGGGATATGGCTACACCTTC	CASSLEGYGYTF
TRBV5-5	TRBJ2-4	few	.	TGTGCCAGCAGCTTGACCAAAAACATTCAGTACTTC	CASSLTKNIQYF
TRBV9	TRBJ1-6	many	.	TGTGCCAGCAGCGTTTATGGGAGTGGTTCACCCCTCCACTTT	CASSVYGSGSPLHF
TRBV12-3/TRBV12-4	TRBJ2-7	many	.	TGTGCCAGTCGGTCCGGGGTGTCCTACGAGCAGTACTTC	CASRSGVSYEQYF